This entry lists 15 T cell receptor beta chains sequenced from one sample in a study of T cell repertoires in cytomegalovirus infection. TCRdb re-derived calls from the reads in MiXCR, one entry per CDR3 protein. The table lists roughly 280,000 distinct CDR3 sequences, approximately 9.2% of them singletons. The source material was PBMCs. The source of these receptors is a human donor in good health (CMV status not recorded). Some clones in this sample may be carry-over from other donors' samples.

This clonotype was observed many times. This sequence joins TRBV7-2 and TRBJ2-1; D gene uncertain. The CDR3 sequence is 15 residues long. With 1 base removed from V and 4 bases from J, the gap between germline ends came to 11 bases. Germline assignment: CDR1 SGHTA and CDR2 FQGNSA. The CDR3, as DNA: TGTGCCAGCAGCTTAGAGGGTGGTCGATACAATGAGCAGTTCTTC. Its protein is CASSLEGGRYNEQFF. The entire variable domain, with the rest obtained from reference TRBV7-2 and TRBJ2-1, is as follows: GAGVSQSPSNKVTEKGKDVELRCDPISGHTALYWYRQSLGQGLEFLIYFQGNSAPDKSGLPSDRFSAERTGGSVSTLTIQRTQQEDSAVYLCASSLEGGRYNEQFFGPGTRLTVL.

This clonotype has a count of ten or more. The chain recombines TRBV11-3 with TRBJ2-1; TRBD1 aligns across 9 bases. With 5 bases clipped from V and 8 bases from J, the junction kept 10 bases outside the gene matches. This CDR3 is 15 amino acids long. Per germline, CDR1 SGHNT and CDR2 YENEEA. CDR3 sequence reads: CASSPGQGVEDEQFF. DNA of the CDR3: TGTGCCAGCAGCCCGGGACAGGGAGTTGAGGATGAGCAGTTCTTC.

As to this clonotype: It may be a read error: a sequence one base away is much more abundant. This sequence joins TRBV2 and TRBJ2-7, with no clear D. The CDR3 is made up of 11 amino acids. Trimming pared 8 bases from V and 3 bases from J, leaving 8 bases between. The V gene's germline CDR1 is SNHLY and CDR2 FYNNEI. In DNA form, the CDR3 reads TGTGCCAGCCGCGGAGTCTACGAGCAGTACTTC. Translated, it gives CASRGVYEQYF.

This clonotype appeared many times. CDR3 nucleotides: TGTGCCATCAACCGGGACAGGGGGATCTACGAGCAGTACTTC. Translated, it gives CAINRDRGIYEQYF. The chain uses TRBV10-3 and TRBJ2-7; 11 bases are a match to TRBD1. Germline loops: CDR1 ENHRY, CDR2 SYGVKD. There are 14 residues in the CDR3. V shed 7 bases, J shed 3 bases, and the junction held 5 bases outside the gene matches.

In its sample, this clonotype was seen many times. The CDR3 spells CASSTSQAYEQYF. The CDR3, as DNA: TGTGCCAGCTCAACTTCCCAAGCCTACGAGCAGTACTTC. The gene calls are TRBV18 and TRBJ2-7; the D is unclear. With 5 bases removed from V and 2 bases from J, the gap between germline ends came to 10 bases. This CDR3 region has 13 residues. The V gene's germline CDR1 is KGHSH and CDR2 LQKENI.

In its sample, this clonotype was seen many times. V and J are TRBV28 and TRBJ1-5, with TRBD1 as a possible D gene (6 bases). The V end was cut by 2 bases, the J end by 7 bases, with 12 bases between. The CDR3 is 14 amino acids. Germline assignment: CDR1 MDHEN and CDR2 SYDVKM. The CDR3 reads CASSLTQGLQPQHF. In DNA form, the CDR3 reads TGTGCCAGCAGTTTAACTCAGGGGTTGCAGCCCCAGCATTTT.

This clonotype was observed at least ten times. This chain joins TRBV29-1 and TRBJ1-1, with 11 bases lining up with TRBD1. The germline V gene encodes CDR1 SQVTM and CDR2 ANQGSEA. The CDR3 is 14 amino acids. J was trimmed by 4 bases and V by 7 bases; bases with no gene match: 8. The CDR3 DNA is TGCAGCGGGGGGACAGGGGGAGACTTCACTGAAGCTTTCTTT. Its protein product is CSGGTGGDFTEAFF. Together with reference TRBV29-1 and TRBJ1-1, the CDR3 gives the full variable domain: SAVISQKPSRDICQRGTSLTIQCQVDSQVTMMFWYRQQPGQSLTLIATANQGSEATYESGFVIDKFPISRPNLTFSTLTVSNMSPEDSSIYLCSGGTGGDFTEAFFGQGTRLTVV.

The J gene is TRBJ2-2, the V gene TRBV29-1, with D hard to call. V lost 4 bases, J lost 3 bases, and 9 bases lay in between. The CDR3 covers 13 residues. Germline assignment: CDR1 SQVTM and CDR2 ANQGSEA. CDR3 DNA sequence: TGCAGCGTTGCCCTCTACGACACCGGGGAGCTGTTTTTT. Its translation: CSVALYDTGELFF.

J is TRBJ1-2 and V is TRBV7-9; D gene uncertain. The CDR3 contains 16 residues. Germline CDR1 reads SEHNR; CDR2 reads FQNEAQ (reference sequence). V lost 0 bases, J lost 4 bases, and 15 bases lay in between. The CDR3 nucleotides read TGTGCCAGCAGCTTAGCCACGGGCCTTTCGGGCTATGGCTACACCTTC. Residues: CASSLATGLSGYGYTF.

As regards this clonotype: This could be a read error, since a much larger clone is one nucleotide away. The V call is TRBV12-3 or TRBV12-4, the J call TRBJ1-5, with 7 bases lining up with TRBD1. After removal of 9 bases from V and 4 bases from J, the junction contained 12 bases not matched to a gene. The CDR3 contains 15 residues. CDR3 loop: CARSRDRGHNQPQHF. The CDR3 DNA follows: TGTGCCAGGAGTCGGGACAGAGGACATAATCAGCCCCAGCATTTT.

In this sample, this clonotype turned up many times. In DNA form, the CDR3 reads TGTGCCAGCAGCTTGGGTCAGGCCAGCGGGGGCTATGGCTACACCTTC. Its protein product is CASSLGQASGGYGYTF. J is TRBJ1-2 and V is TRBV7-2; D is perhaps TRBD1 (5 bases). V was trimmed by 3 bases and J by 4 bases, leaving 18 bases between them. Germline CDR1 is SGHTA and CDR2 is FQGNSA. This CDR3 has 16 residues.

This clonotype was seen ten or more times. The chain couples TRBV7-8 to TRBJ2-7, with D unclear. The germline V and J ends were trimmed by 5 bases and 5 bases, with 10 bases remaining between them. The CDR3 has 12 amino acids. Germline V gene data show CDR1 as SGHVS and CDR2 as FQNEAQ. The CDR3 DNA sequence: TGTGCCAGCAGCCCCCCCGGCAACGAGCAGTACTTC. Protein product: CASSPPGNEQYF.

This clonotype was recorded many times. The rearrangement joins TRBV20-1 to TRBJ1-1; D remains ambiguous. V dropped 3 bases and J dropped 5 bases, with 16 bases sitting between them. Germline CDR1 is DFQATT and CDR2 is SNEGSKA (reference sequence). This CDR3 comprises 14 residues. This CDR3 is CSASENGVRTEAFF. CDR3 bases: TGCAGTGCTAGTGAAAACGGGGTGAGAACTGAAGCTTTCTTT.

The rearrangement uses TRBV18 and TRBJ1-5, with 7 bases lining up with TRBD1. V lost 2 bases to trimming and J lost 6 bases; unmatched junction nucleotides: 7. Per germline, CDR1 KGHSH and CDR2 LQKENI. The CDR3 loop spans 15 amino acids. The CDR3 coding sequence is TGTGCCAGCTCACCAGGGAAGGGGGCGGGTCAGCCCCAGCATTTT. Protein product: CASSPGKGAGQPQHF.

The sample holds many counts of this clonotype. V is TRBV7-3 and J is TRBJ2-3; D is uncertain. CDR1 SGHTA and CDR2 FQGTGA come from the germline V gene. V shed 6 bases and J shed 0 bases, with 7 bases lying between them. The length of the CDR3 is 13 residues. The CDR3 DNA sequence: TGTGCCAGCAGTCCCGGGAGCACAGATACGCAGTATTTT. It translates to CASSPGSTDTQYF.